Following are 24 T cell receptor beta chains from one sample sequenced in a study of T cells in Graves' hyperthyroidism and ophthalmopathy. Amplified TCR beta CDR3 regions came from RNA transcripts. Carried out on the TCR CDR3, a first-round RT-PCR used the HTBI primer set. TCRdb itself ran the multiplex PCR reads through MiXCR, one entry per CDR3 protein. Of 300,000 to 450,000 distinct CDR3 sequences in the sample, about 18% are singletons; the top ten hold less than 45%. The sequenced material came from blood. Receptors were obtained from a young man with Graves' ophthalmopathy.

There are a few counts of this clonotype. This chain uses TRBV12-3 or TRBV12-4 with TRBJ2-1; D ambiguous. The V end lost 6 bases, the J end lost 3 bases, and 12 bases lay between the germline ends. CDR3 size: 14 residues. CDR3 sequence reads: CASSYTISYNEQFF. CDR3 nucleotides: TGTGCCAGCAGCTATACTATAAGCTACAATGAGCAGTTCTTC.

This clonotype was detected many times. The V and J genes are TRBV2 and TRBJ1-4; D is unresolved. V shed 6 bases and J shed 7 bases, with 12 bases lying between them. CDR1 is SNHLY and CDR2 is FYNNEI in the germline V gene. The CDR3 has 13 residues. CDR3 sequence reads: CASRPAGAEKLFF. In nucleotides, the CDR3 is TGTGCCAGCAGACCCGCGGGTGCTGAAAAACTGTTTTTT.

There are many counts of this clonotype. V is TRBV7-6 and J is TRBJ2-7; D might be TRBD1 (5 bases). This CDR3 comprises 13 residues. Germline lookup yields CDR1 SGHVS and CDR2 FNYEAQ. Trimming took off 2 bases at V and 5 bases at J, with 10 bases between the two ends. The CDR3 DNA reads as TGTGCCAGCAGCTTAAGGGGTTACGACGAGCAGTACTTC. Translating gives CASSLRGYDEQYF.

This clonotype was observed at least ten times. At one end the junction does not follow the germline gene, possibly because of a read error. The V call is TRBV2, the J call TRBJ2-7, with D maybe TRBD1 (5 bases). Looked up from germline, CDR1 is SNHLY and CDR2 is FYNNEI. This CDR3 has 13 residues. The CDR3 is CASIEAGTYEQYF. The CDR3 DNA sequence: TGTGCCAGCATTGAAGCAGGGACCTACGAGCAGTACTTC.

The table lists this clonotype with many counts. The chain uses TRBV3-1 and TRBJ1-6; no reliable D call. The CDR3 covers 17 residues. Trimming stripped 4 bases from V and 2 bases from J, with 15 bases between. From germline, CDR1 is LGHDT and CDR2 YNNKEL (reference sequence). The CDR3 DNA sequence: TGTGCCAGCAGCCCCATACCCTCCGGGGCCTATAATTCACCCCTCCACTTT. Translation: CASSPIPSGAYNSPLHF.

This clonotype was observed at least ten times. The V and J genes are TRBV19 and TRBJ2-7, with 9 nucleotides matching TRBD1. This CDR3 contains 13 residues. Trimming took 6 bases from V and 6 from J; bases not matched to a gene: 6. Germline CDR1 LNHDA, CDR2 SQIVND (reference sequence). DNA for the CDR3: TGTGCCAGTAGACCCGGGACAGGGAGCGAGCAGTACTTC. Protein sequence: CASRPGTGSEQYF. Full variable domain (missing parts from reference TRBV19 and TRBJ2-7): DGGITQSPKYLFRKEGQNVTLSCEQNLNHDAMYWYRQDPGQGLRLIYYSQIVNDFQKGDIAEGYSVSREKKESFPLTVTSAQKNPTAFYLCASRPGTGSEQYFGPGTRLTVT.

This clonotype showed up just a few times. This sequence joins TRBV14 and TRBJ2-3, with D hard to call. Trimming stripped 3 bases from V and 11 bases from J, with 12 bases between. Germline V lookup: CDR1 SGHDN, CDR2 FVKESK. This CDR3 has 12 residues. CDR3 DNA sequence: TGTGCCAGCAGCCACGGAGACCGTAAGCAGTATTTT. It translates to CASSHGDRKQYF. Combining the CDR3 with reference TRBV14 and TRBJ2-3 gives the whole variable domain EAGVTQFPSHSVIEKGQTVTLRCDPISGHDNLYWYRRVMGKEIKFLLHFVKESKQDESGMPNNRFLAERTGGTYSTLKVQPAELEDSGVYFCASSHGDRKQYFGPGTRLTVL.

This clonotype was counted only a few times. The chain employs TRBV9 and TRBJ2-3, with D tentatively TRBD1 or TRBD2 (5 bases each). V was shortened by 4 bases and J by 6 bases, with 15 bases between the two germline ends. Germline CDR1 reads SGDLS; CDR2 reads YYNGEE. This CDR3 has 14 amino acids. CDR3 DNA sequence: TGTGCCAGCAGCTCATCGGGGCCCCTCGATACGCAGTATTTT. Translation gives CASSSSGPLDTQYF.

Many counts were recorded for this clonotype. The chain links TRBV6-1 to TRBJ2-7; 11 bases fit TRBD1. The V and J ends lost 6 bases and 7 bases, in that order; junction bases with no gene match: 8. This CDR3 is 14 amino acids long. The germline gives CDR1 MNHNS, CDR2 SASEGT. This chain's CDR3 is CASRDGQGAREQYF. As DNA, the CDR3 is TGTGCCAGCAGGGATGGACAGGGGGCTAGAGAGCAGTACTTC.

This clonotype was detected only once. Possible read error: a much larger clone is one base away. The gene calls are TRBV20-1 and TRBJ1-2; 8 bases are a match to TRBD1. The CDR3 totals 12 residues. Germline assignment: CDR1 DFQATT and CDR2 SNEGSKA (reference sequence). CDR3: CSATGGVYGCTF. CDR3 sequence (DNA): TGCAGTGCTACAGGGGGCGTTTATGGCTGCACCTTC.

This clonotype was seen many times. V gene TRBV5-1 combines with J gene TRBJ1-2, with 10 bases matching TRBD1. V gave up 4 bases and J gave up 6 bases; unmatched junction bases: 6. Germline V CDR1 and CDR2: SGHRS, YFSETQ. The CDR3 runs 14 residues. CDR3 coding DNA: TGCGCCAGCAGCACCGACAGGGGGCTCGATGGCTACACCTTC. This sequence encodes CASSTDRGLDGYTF.

This clonotype has at least ten counts. J is TRBJ2-3 and V is TRBV12-3 or TRBV12-4, with TRBD2 matching 11 bases. The CDR3 has 18 residues. J gave up 2 bases and V 5 bases, and 12 bases lay outside the gene matches. The CDR3 protein is CASSPPRASGGFTDTQYF. In DNA form, the CDR3 reads TGTGCCAGCAGTCCCCCCCGGGCTAGCGGGGGGTTCACAGATACGCAGTATTTT.

This clonotype was counted ten times or more. This sequence joins TRBV4-1 and TRBJ2-7, with D possibly matching TRBD2 (6 bases). V was pared by 1 base and J by 5 bases, with 18 bases between. Germline assignment: CDR1 MGHRA and CDR2 YSYEKL. The length of the CDR3 is 16 residues. The CDR3 region is CASSQAETSDSDEQYF. In DNA, the CDR3 is TGCGCCAGCAGCCAAGCCGAGACTAGTGACTCAGACGAGCAGTACTTC.

This clonotype came up a few times. The chain employs TRBV5-1 and TRBJ1-1; D possibly corresponds to TRBD1 (5 bases). V shed 3 bases and J shed 6 bases, with 9 bases lying between them. CDR3 length: 12 amino acids. The germline V gene has CDR1 SGHRS and CDR2 YFSETQ. The CDR3 sequence is CASSSQGPEAFF. The CDR3 DNA reads as TGCGCCAGCAGCTCGCAGGGCCCTGAAGCTTTCTTT.

This clonotype was observed a few times. The chain joins TRBV14 to TRBJ1-2, with D possibly matching TRBD1 (5 bases). The CDR3 consists of 14 residues. Germline V gene sequence: CDR1 SGHDN, CDR2 FVKESK. Trimming cost V 0 bases and J 2 bases, with 7 bases left between them. CDR3 loop: CASSQESGNYGYTF. As DNA, the CDR3 is TGTGCCAGCAGCCAAGAATCAGGGAACTATGGCTACACCTTC.

This clonotype was detected ten times or more. The chain combines TRBV30 with TRBJ2-1; possibly TRBD2 for D (7 bases). Trimming took 3 bases from V and 6 from J, leaving 15 bases between them. Germline loops: CDR1 GTSNPN, CDR2 SVGIG (reference sequence). The CDR3 has 14 amino acids. This chain's CDR3 is CAWRGAGDVNEQFF. CDR3 DNA sequence: TGTGCCTGGAGGGGGGCGGGAGATGTCAATGAGCAGTTCTTC.

This clonotype occurred a few times. J is TRBJ1-5 and V is TRBV9; 9 nucleotides agree with TRBD1. This CDR3 comprises 15 residues. In germline, CDR1 is SGDLS, CDR2 YYNGEE. With V trimmed by 0 bases and J by 7 bases, 5 bases remained unmatched. The chain's CDR3 is CASSVGGTGNQPQHF. DNA of the CDR3: TGTGCCAGCAGCGTAGGAGGGACAGGGAACCAGCCCCAGCATTTT.

This clonotype was counted at least ten times. The chain recombines TRBV12-3 or TRBV12-4 with TRBJ2-3, with 9 bases that match TRBD1. V shed 5 bases and J 2 bases; nucleotides not matched to a gene: 5. CDR3 length: 15 residues. CDR3 sequence: CASSQQGATTDTQYF. The CDR3 DNA follows: TGTGCCAGCAGTCAACAGGGGGCGACCACAGATACGCAGTATTTT.

This clonotype was counted at least ten times. The rearrangement uses TRBV2 and TRBJ2-7; 10 bases agree with TRBD1. The CDR3 sequence is 15 residues long. Germline CDR1 SNHLY, CDR2 FYNNEI. Trimming cost V 6 bases and J 5 bases; bases outside gene matches: 10. The CDR3 loop reads CASSRPGTGDHEQYF. In DNA form, the CDR3 reads TGTGCCAGCAGCCGACCCGGGACAGGGGACCACGAGCAGTACTTC.

This clonotype has only a few counts. The J gene is TRBJ1-5, the V gene TRBV24-1, with D unresolved. V lost 5 bases to trimming and J lost 4 bases, with 11 bases between them. Germline CDR1 reads KGHDR; CDR2 reads SFDVKD. The CDR3 contains 14 residues. The CDR3 protein is CATSAGGKNQPQHF. For the CDR3, the DNA is TGTGCCACCAGTGCCGGCGGCAAGAATCAGCCCCAGCATTTT.

This clonotype came up a few times. V and J are TRBV7-7 and TRBJ2-2, with TRBD1 as a possible D gene (6 bases). The CDR3 extends over 13 amino acids. V lost 8 bases, J lost 4 bases, and 11 bases lay in between. Germline loops: CDR1 SSHAT, CDR2 FNYEAQ (reference sequence). The CDR3 DNA reads as TGTGCCAGCTTTTCAGGGGCCACCGGGGAGCTGTTTTTT. Translated, it gives CASFSGATGELFF.

Comments on this clonotype: A much larger clone is a single base away; this may be a read error. The genes are TRBV11-2 and TRBJ2-1; D is perhaps TRBD2 (7 bases). CDR1 SGHAT and CDR2 FQNNGV come from the germline V gene. The CDR3 spans 12 residues. Trimming stripped 1 base from V and 13 bases from J, with 11 bases between. The CDR3 DNA follows: TGTGCCAGCAGCTTAGCGGGGGGCATCCAGTTCTTC. It encodes CASSLAGGIQFF.

The J gene is TRBJ2-2, the V gene TRBV29-1; no clear D. Per the germline V gene, CDR1 is SQVTM and CDR2 is ANQGSEA. V dropped 6 bases and J dropped 0 bases, with 20 bases sitting between them. The CDR3 totals 17 residues. CDR3: CSVPGSPGKTNTGELFF. In nucleotides, the CDR3 is TGCAGCGTCCCCGGTTCCCCTGGGAAAACGAACACCGGGGAGCTGTTTTTT.

This clonotype came up many times. This rearrangement joins TRBV28 to TRBJ1-2; D may be TRBD1 (5 bases). The CDR3 contains 14 residues. Per the germline V gene, CDR1 is MDHEN and CDR2 is SYDVKM. The germline V and J ends were trimmed by 4 bases and 7 bases, with 16 bases remaining between them. CDR3 loop: CASSSPQALPGYTF. CDR3 nucleotides: TGTGCCAGCAGTTCCCCACAGGCGCTCCCTGGCTACACCTTC.